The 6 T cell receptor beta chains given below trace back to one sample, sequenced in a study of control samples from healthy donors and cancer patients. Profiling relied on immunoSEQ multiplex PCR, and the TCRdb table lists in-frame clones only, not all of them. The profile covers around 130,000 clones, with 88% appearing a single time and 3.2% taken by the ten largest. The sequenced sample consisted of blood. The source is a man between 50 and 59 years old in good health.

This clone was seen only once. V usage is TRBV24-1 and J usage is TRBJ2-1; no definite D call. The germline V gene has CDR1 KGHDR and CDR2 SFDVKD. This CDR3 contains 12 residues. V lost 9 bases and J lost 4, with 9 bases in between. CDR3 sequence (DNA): TGTGCCACCGGTTCGGAATACAATGAGCAGTTCTTC. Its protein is CATGSEYNEQFF.

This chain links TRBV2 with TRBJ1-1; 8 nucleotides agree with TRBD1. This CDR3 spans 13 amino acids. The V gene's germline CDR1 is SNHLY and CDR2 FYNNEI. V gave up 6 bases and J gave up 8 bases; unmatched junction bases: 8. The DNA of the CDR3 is TGTGCCAGCAGGGACCACGGACAGGGAGAAGCTTTCTTT. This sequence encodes CASRDHGQGEAFF.

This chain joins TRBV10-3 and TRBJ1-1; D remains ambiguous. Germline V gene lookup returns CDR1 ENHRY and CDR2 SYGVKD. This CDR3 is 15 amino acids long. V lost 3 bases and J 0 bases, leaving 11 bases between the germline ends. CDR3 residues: CAISDNTVLNTEAFF. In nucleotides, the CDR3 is TGTGCCATCAGTGACAATACAGTGTTGAACACTGAAGCTTTCTTT.

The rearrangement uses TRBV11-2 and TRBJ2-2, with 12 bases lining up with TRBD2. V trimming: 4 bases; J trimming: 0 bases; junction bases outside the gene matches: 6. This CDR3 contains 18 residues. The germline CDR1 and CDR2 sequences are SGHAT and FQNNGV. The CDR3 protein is CASSSRLAGGANTGELFF. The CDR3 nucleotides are TGTGCCAGCAGCTCTCGGCTAGCGGGGGGGGCGAACACCGGGGAGCTGTTTTTT. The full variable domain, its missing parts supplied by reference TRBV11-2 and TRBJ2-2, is EAGVAQSPRYKIIEKRQSVAFWCNPISGHATLYWYQQILGQGPKLLIQFQNNGVVDDSQLPKDRFSAERLKGVDSTLKIQPAKLEDSAVYLCASSSRLAGGANTGELFFGEGSRLTVL.

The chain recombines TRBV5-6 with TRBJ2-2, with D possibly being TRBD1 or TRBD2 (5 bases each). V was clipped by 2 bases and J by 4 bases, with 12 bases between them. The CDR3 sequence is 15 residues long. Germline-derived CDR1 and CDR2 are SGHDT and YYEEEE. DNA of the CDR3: TGTGCCAGCAGCTTTCGGGACCGAAGCACCGGGGAGCTGTTTTTT. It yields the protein CASSFRDRSTGELFF. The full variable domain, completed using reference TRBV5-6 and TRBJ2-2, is DAGVTQSPTHLIKTRGQQVTLRCSPKSGHDTVSWYQQALGQGPQFIFQYYEEEERQRGNFPDRFSGHQFPNYSSELNVNALLLGDSALYLCASSFRDRSTGELFFGEGSRLTVL.

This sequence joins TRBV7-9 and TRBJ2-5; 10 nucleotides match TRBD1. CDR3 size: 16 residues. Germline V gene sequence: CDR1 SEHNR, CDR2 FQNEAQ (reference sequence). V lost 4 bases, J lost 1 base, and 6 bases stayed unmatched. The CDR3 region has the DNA TGTGCCAGCAGCTCCCCCGGGACAGGGGTCCAAGAGACCCAGTACTTC. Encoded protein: CASSSPGTGVQETQYF.